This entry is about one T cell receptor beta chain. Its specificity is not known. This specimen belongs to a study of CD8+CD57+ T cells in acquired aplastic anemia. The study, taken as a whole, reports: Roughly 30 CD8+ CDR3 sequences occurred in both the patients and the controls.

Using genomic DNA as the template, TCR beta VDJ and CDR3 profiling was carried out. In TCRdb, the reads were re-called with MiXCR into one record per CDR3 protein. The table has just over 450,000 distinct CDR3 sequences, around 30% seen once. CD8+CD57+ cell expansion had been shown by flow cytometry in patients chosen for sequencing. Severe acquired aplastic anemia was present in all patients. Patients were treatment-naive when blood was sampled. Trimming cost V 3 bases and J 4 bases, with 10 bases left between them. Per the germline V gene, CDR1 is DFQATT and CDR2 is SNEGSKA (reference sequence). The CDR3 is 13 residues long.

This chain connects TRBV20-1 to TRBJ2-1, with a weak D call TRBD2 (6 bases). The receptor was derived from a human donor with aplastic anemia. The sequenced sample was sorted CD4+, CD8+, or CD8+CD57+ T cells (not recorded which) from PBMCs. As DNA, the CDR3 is TGCAGTGCTAGTCCTGCGGGGTACAATGAGCAGTTCTTC. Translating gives CSASPAGYNEQFF.